What follows is one T cell receptor (beta chain) and its context. These data originate in a study of blood T cell repertoires in COVID-19. The wider study: Whether acute or convalescent, the COVID-19 samples came from the United States, Italy and Spain. T cells, B-cell-depleted T cells, or PBMCs provided the cDNA or gDNA that served as material.

Source study methods: Amplified reference gene primers provided the basis for estimating nucleated cell counts. Sequencing was performed with immunoSEQ multiplex PCR; in TCRdb, only in-frame clones are kept and a portion is missing. Clone size and V and J calls were adopted from that table, with D and trimming inferred from the DNA. The table lists over 95,000 clones, around 74% of them singletons. The germline CDR1 and CDR2 sequences are MRHNA and SNTAGT. J gave up 5 bases and V 10 bases, and 3 bases lay outside the gene matches. The CDR3 runs to 11 residues. The gene calls are TRBV6-4 and TRBJ1-2, with 8 positions matching TRBD1. What was sequenced was peripheral blood. This TCR came from a woman older than 75 with active or convalescent COVID-19. The CDR3 region is CATWTGYGYTF. CDR3 in DNA: TGTGCCACCTGGACAGGGTATGGCTACACCTTC.